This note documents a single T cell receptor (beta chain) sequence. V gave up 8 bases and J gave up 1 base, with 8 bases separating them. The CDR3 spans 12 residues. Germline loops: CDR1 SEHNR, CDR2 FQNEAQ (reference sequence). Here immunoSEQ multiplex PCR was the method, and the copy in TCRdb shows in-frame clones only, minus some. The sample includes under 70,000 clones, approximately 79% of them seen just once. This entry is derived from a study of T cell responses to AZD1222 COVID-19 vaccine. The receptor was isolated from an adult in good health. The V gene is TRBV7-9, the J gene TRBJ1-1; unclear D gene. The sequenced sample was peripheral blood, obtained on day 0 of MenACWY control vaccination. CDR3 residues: CASAGGNTEAFF. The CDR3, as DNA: TGTGCCAGCGCAGGTGGGAACACTGAAGCTTTCTTT.